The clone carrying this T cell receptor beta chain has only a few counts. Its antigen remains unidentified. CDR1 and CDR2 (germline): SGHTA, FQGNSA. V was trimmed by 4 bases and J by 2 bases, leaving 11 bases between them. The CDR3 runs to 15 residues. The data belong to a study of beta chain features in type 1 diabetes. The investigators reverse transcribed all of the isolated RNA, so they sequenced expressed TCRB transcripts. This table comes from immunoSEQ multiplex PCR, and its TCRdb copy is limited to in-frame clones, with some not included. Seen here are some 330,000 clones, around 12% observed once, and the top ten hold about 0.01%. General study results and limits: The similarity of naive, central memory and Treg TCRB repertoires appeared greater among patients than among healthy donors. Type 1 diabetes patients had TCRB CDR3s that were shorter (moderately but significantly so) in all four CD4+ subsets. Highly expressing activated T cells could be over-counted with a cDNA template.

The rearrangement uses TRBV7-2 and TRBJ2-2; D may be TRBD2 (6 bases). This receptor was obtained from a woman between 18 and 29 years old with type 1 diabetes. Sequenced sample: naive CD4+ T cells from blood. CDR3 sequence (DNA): TGTGCCAGCAGCTCCCGGACTACAAACACCGGGGAGCTGTTTTTT. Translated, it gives CASSSRTTNTGELFF. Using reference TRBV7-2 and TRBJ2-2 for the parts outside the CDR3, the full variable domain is GAGVSQSPSNKVTEKGKDVELRCDPISGHTALYWYRQSLGQGLEFLIYFQGNSAPDKSGLPSDRFSAERTGGSVSTLTIQRTQQEDSAVYLCASSSRTTNTGELFFGEGSRLTVL.